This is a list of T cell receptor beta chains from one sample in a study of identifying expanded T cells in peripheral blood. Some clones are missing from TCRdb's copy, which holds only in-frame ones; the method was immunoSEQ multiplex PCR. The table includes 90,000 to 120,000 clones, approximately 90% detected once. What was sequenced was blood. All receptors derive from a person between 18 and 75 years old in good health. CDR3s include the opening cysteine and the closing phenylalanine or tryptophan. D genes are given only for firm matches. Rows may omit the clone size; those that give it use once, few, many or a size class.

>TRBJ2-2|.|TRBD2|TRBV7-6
TGTGCCAGCAGCTGGCCCCGGTTTAGCGGGGACCCGAACACCGGGGAGCTGTTTTTT
CASSWPRFSGDPNTGELFF
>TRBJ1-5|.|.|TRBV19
TGTGCCAGTAGTGCCCAAGGACAGATGAATCAGCCCCAGCATTTT
CASSAQGQMNQPQHF
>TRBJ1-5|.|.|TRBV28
TGTGCCAGCAGTTCCACAGGGAGGGATCAGCCCCAGCATTTT
CASSSTGRDQPQHF
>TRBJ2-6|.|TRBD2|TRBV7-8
TGTGCCAGCAGCTTAGCGACTAGCGGGTCGGGGGCCAACGTCCTGACTTTC
CASSLATSGSGANVLTF
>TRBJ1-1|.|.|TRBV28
TGTGCCAGCAGTTTACCCGGACGGGGCACTGAAGCTTTCTTT
CASSLPGRGTEAFF
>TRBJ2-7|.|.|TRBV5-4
TGTGCCAGCAGGGACGGGGTGTCCTACGAGCAGTACTTC
CASRDGVSYEQYF
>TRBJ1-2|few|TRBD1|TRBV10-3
TGTGCCATCAACTTACAGGGGGCGCCGGGAGGCTACACCTTC
CAINLQGAPGGYTF
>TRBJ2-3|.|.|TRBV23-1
TGCGCCAGCAGTCAATCAAGCAGGGATACGCAGTATTTT
CASSQSSRDTQYF
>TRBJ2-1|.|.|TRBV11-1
TGTGCCAGCAGCCGAAGCGGCTTCCGAAATGAGCAGTTCTTC
CASSRSGFRNEQFF
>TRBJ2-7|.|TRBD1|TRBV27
TGTGCCAGCAGTTTAGGGACAGGGCCCTACGAGCAGTACTTC
CASSLGTGPYEQYF
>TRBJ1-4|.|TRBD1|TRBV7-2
TGTGCCAGCAGCTTATTTCGCGGACAGGTTAATGAAAAACTGTTTTTT
CASSLFRGQVNEKLFF
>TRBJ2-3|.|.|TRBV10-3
TGTGCCATCAGTGAGTCGGGAAACACAGATACGCAGTATTTT
CAISESGNTDTQYF
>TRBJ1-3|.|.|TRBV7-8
TGTGCCAGCAGCTCCCTCCCAAGTGTGGACTTCTCTGGAAACACCATATATTTT
CASSSLPSVDFSGNTIYF
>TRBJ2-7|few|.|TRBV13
TGTGCCAGCAGCGAGGGTTCGGGCAAAGCCTACGAGCAGTACTTC
CASSEGSGKAYEQYF
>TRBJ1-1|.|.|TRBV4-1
TGCGCCAGCAGCCAAGAAGGCTGGAGCACTGAAGCTTTCTTT
CASSQEGWSTEAFF
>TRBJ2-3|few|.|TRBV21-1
TGTGCCAGCAGAGGGGGACCCTTAGACACAGATACGCAGTATTTT
CASRGGPLDTDTQYF
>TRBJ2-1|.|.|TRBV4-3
TGCGCCAGCAGCCAGGTTGTGGGGGGCCTTTCCTACAATGAGCAGTTCTTC
CASSQVVGGLSYNEQFF
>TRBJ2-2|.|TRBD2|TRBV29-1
TGCAGCGTCAGACTAGCGGGGGCCCAGGGTACCGGGGAGCTGTTTTTT
CSVRLAGAQGTGELFF
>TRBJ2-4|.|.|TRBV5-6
TGTGCCAGCAGCCACCCTGGTGGGGTTCAGTACTTC
CASSHPGGVQYF
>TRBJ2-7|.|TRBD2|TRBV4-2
TGTGCCAGCAGCCAAGATCCAGCGGGGGGGTCCTACGAGCAGTACTTC
CASSQDPAGGSYEQYF
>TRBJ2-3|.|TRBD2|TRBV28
TGTGCCAGCACCCGTCCAGGACTAGCGGGGGCGGATACGCAGTATTTT
CASTRPGLAGADTQYF
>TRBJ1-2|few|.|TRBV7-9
TGTGCCAGCAGCTTTGGGGACAACTATGGCTACACCTTC
CASSFGDNYGYTF
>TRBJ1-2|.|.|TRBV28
TGTGCCAGCAGTTCCCCTGAGCGGGGGGCAACTGGCAACTATGGCTACACCTTC
CASSSPERGATGNYGYTF
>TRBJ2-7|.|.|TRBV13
TGTGCCAGCAGCTCCTACAGCGGTCCCGGGGGCGAGCAGTACTTC
CASSSYSGPGGEQYF
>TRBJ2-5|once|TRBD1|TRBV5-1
TGCGCCAGCAGCGCCGGACAGGTTAAGGAGACCCAGTACTTC
CASSAGQVKETQYF
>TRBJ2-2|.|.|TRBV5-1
TGCGCCAGCAGCTTGGAACGCTTCGAGCTGTTTTTT
CASSLERFELFF
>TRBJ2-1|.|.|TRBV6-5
TGTGCCAGCAGGATTTACAATGAGCAGTTCTTC
CASRIYNEQFF
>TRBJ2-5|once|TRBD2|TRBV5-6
TGTGCCAGCAGCTTGATGTCTAGCGGGGGGTGGGTAGGAGAGACCCAGTACTTC
CASSLMSSGGWVGETQYF
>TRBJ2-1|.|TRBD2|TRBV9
TGTGCCAGCAACGCCGACGGGGGGGCGAATGAGCAGTTCTTC
CASNADGGANEQFF
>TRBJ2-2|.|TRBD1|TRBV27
TGTGCCAGCAGTTTGCTCGCCGGGACAGGGATCACCGGGGAGCTGTTTTTT
CASSLLAGTGITGELFF
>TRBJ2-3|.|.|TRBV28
TGTGCCAGCAGTGTACAGGGCCCAGATACGCAGTATTTT
CASSVQGPDTQYF
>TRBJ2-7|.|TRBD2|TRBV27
TGTGCCAGCAGTTTACTAGCGGGGGGGACCTACGAGCAGTACTTC
CASSLLAGGTYEQYF